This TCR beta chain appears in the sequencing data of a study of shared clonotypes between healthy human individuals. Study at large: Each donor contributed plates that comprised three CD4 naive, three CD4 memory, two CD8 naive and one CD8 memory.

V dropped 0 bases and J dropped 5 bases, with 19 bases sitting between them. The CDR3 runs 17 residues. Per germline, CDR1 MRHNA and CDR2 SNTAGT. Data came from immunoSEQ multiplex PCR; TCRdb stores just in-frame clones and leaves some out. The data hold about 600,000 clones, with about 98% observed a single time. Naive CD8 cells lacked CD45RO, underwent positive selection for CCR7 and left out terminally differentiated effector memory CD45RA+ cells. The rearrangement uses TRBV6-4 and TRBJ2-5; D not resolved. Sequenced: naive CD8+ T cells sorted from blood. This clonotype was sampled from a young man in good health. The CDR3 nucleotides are TGTGCCAGCAGTGACTCGTCCACTCAAGACGTCGGGGAGACCCAGTACTTC. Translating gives CASSDSSTQDVGETQYF.